A single sample is the source of the 18 T cell receptor beta chains below, sequenced in a study of OX40 agonist ivuxolimab in advanced cancers. Produced via immunoSEQ multiplex PCR; TCRdb's table is partial and in-frame only. In the table there are tens of thousands of clones, roughly 87% of which are singletons. The input for sequencing was CD4+ or CD8+ T cells sorted from blood, taken in a trial of the OX40 agonist ivuxolimab. The receptors stem from an adult with an advanced solid tumor such as melanoma, head and neck, liver or kidney cancer.

Here the CDR3 reads CASSLRGGGTDTQYF. The DNA of the CDR3 is TGTGCCAGCAGCTTGAGAGGGGGAGGCACAGATACGCAGTATTTT. This sequence joins TRBV5-6 and TRBJ2-3, with D possibly TRBD1 on 6 matching bases. The germline V and J ends were trimmed by 1 base and 1 base, with 10 bases remaining between them. Germline CDR1 is SGHDT and CDR2 is YYEEEE. The CDR3 has 15 amino acids.

This clone was detected once. The CDR3, as DNA: TGCAGCGTGGCCGGGGACAGGGCCCCTTACGAGCAGTACTTC. Protein product: CSVAGDRAPYEQYF. V usage is TRBV29-1 and J usage is TRBJ2-7; 9 bases agree with TRBD1. There are 14 residues in the CDR3. Losses at the gene ends were 6 bases for V and 4 bases for J; bases not matched to a gene: 10. Per germline, CDR1 SQVTM and CDR2 ANQGSEA.

The rearrangement uses TRBV28 and TRBJ2-1; 16 nucleotides align to TRBD2. J gave up 9 bases and V 6 bases, and 11 bases lay outside the gene matches. Per germline, CDR1 MDHEN and CDR2 SYDVKM. The length of the CDR3 is 17 residues. DNA for the CDR3: TGTGCCAGCAGCGACGTTACCGGGACTAGCGGGAGGGGTGAGCAGTTCTTC. It encodes CASSDVTGTSGRGEQFF. The full variable domain, completed using reference TRBV28 and TRBJ2-1, is DVKVTQSSRYLVKRTGEKVFLECVQDMDHENMFWYRQDPGLGLRLIYFSYDVKMKEKGDIPEGYSVSREKKERFSLILESASTNQTSMYLCASSDVTGTSGRGEQFFGPGTRLTVL.

Only one count was recorded for this clone. The chain couples TRBV9 to TRBJ1-1, with TRBD1 identical over 9 bases. With 2 bases clipped from V and 5 bases from J, the junction kept 7 bases outside the gene matches. Looked up from germline, CDR1 is SGDLS and CDR2 is YYNGEE. CDR3 size: 15 residues. The CDR3 bases are TGTGCCAGCAGCGTTGGGGGACAGGGAAGAACTGAAGCTTTCTTT. It codes for CASSVGGQGRTEAFF.

The V call is TRBV7-9, the J call TRBJ2-7; the D gene is possibly TRBD2 (6 bases). The CDR3 loop spans 16 amino acids. Germline V lookup: CDR1 SEHNR, CDR2 FQNEAQ (reference sequence). Deletions cut 1 base from V and 1 base from J, with 14 bases between. CDR3 sequence: CASSLVSGRESYEQYF. CDR3 nucleotides: TGTGCCAGCAGCTTAGTCTCCGGGAGAGAATCCTACGAGCAGTACTTC.

The chain links TRBV6-4 to TRBJ2-3; D remains unclear. CDR1 and CDR2 from the germline V gene are MRHNA and SNTAGT. This CDR3 comprises 11 residues. V lost 0 bases and J 8 bases, leaving 3 bases between the germline ends. CDR3 loop: CASSDSTTQYF. The CDR3 DNA follows: TGTGCCAGCAGTGACTCCACTACGCAGTATTTT.

J is TRBJ1-2 and V is TRBV5-4; D uncertain. The germline V gene encodes CDR1 SGHNT and CDR2 YYREEE (reference sequence). The CDR3 extends over 14 amino acids. V lost 0 bases to trimming and J lost 0 bases, with 6 bases between them. CDR3 bases: TGTGCCAGCAGCTTGGGGCAGTCTAACTATGGCTACACCTTC. Amino acid sequence: CASSLGQSNYGYTF.

The gene calls are TRBV6-1 and TRBJ1-5; D gene ambiguous. The germline gives CDR1 MNHNS, CDR2 SASEGT. The ends were cut back, 1 base at V and 0 bases at J, with 13 bases in the middle. This CDR3 spans 17 amino acids. This chain's CDR3 is CASSEEGTDYSNQPQHF. CDR3 bases: TGTGCCAGCAGTGAAGAGGGCACAGACTATAGCAATCAGCCCCAGCATTTT.

This chain joins TRBV4-1 and TRBJ2-5, with 14 bases aligning to TRBD2. This CDR3 is built from 18 residues. V gave up 4 bases and J gave up 5 bases; unmatched junction bases: 12. Germline V gives CDR1 MGHRA, CDR2 YSYEKL. CDR3 in amino acids: CASSRAAGTSGSSETQYF. In DNA, the CDR3 is TGCGCCAGCAGCCGAGCCGCCGGGACTAGCGGGAGTAGTGAGACCCAGTACTTC.

The V call is TRBV10-3, the J call TRBJ2-3, with no clear D. Germline CDR1 and CDR2: ENHRY and SYGVKD. This CDR3 is 12 amino acids long. V was clipped by 4 bases and J by 6 bases, with 8 bases between them. CDR3 nucleotide sequence: TGTGCCATCAGTGTAGTATCGGATACGCAGTATTTT. Protein: CAISVVSDTQYF.

V is TRBV6-5 and J is TRBJ2-7, with TRBD2 matching 10 bases. Germline assignment: CDR1 MNHEY and CDR2 SVGAGI. The CDR3 extends over 15 amino acids. Trimming at V came to 5 bases and at J to 2 bases, leaving 6 bases not matched to a gene. CDR3 in amino acids: CASSPQLAGPYEQYF. The CDR3 DNA reads as TGTGCCAGCAGTCCCCAACTAGCGGGGCCCTACGAGCAGTACTTC.

The sample holds one count of this clone. The chain carries TRBV18 and TRBJ2-7, with 7 bases that match TRBD2. The V segment lost 2 bases and the J segment 3 bases; nucleotides outside the gene matches: 10. The CDR3 runs to 16 residues. The germline V gene encodes CDR1 KGHSH and CDR2 LQKENI. The CDR3 nucleotides read TGTGCCAGCTCACCATTGTCTAGCGGTACCTACTACGAGCAGTACTTC. This sequence encodes CASSPLSSGTYYEQYF.

The rearrangement joins TRBV12-5 to TRBJ1-5; 7 nucleotides line up with TRBD1. There are 12 residues in the CDR3. CDR1 is LGHNT and CDR2 is FRNRAP in the germline V gene. The V and J ends lost 8 bases and 5 bases, in that order; junction bases with no gene match: 3. The CDR3 sequence: CASCTGDQPQHF. For the CDR3, the DNA is TGTGCTAGTTGCACAGGGGATCAGCCCCAGCATTTT. Drawing the rest from reference TRBV12-5 and TRBJ1-5, the complete variable domain is DARVTQTPRHKVTEMGQEVTMRCQPILGHNTVFWYRQTMMQGLELLAYFRNRAPLDDSGMPKDRFSAEMPDATLATLKIQPSEPRDSAVYFCASCTGDQPQHFGDGTRLSIL.

The chain links TRBV28 to TRBJ2-1; possibly TRBD1 for D (5 bases). This CDR3 contains 13 residues. Germline CDR1 MDHEN, CDR2 SYDVKM. V was pared by 2 bases and J by 5 bases, with 7 bases between. CDR3 nucleotide sequence: TGTGCCAGCAGTTTACAGGGAAACAATGAGCAGTTCTTC. Encoded protein: CASSLQGNNEQFF.

J is TRBJ2-1 and V is TRBV28, with 8 bases identical to TRBD2. Germline-derived CDR1 and CDR2 are MDHEN and SYDVKM. J was trimmed by 8 bases and V by 7 bases; bases with no gene match: 7. This CDR3 has 13 amino acids. The CDR3 here is CASTGLARDEQFF. The CDR3 nucleotides are TGTGCCAGCACAGGACTAGCTCGGGATGAGCAGTTCTTC.

The chain combines TRBV5-1 with TRBJ2-2; D unclear. V was pared by 0 bases and J by 1 base, with 7 bases between. The germline gives CDR1 SGHRS, CDR2 YFSETQ. CDR3 length equals 15 residues. The chain's CDR3 is CASSLDPVNTGELFF. The CDR3 region has the DNA TGCGCCAGCAGCTTGGATCCAGTGAACACCGGGGAGCTGTTTTTT.

The V call is TRBV19, the J call TRBJ2-1, with a weak D call TRBD2 (5 bases). There are 15 residues in the CDR3. CDR1 and CDR2 from the germline V gene are LNHDA and SQIVND (reference sequence). Trimming left V 3 bases short and J 10 bases short, with 19 bases between. The CDR3 DNA reads as TGTGCCAGTAGTATTCGGGCCTCTGAGGGCAGGGAGCAGTTCTTC. This encodes CASSIRASEGREQFF.

This sequence joins TRBV15 and TRBJ2-7, with unresolved D. Looked up from germline, CDR1 is LNHNV and CDR2 is YYDKDF (reference sequence). Trimming took 0 bases from V and 7 from J, leaving 7 bases between them. The CDR3 has 12 amino acids. The CDR3, as DNA: TGTGCCACCAGCAGAGATACTGGTGAGCAGTACTTC. Encoded protein: CATSRDTGEQYF.